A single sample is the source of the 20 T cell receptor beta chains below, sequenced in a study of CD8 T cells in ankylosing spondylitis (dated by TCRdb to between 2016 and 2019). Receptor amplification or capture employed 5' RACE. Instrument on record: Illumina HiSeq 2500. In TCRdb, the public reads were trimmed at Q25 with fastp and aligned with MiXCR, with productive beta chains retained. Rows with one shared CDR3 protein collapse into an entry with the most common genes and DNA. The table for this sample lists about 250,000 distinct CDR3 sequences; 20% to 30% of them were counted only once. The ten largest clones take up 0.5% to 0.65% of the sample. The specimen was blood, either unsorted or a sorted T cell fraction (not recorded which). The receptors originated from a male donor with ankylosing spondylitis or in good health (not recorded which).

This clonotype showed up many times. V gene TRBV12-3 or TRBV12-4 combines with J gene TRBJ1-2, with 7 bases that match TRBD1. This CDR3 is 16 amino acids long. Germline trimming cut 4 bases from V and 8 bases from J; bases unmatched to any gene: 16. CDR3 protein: CASSSPRPTGTSGYTF. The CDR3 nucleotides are TGTGCCAGCAGTTCACCTCGCCCGACAGGGACTAGCGGCTACACCTTC.

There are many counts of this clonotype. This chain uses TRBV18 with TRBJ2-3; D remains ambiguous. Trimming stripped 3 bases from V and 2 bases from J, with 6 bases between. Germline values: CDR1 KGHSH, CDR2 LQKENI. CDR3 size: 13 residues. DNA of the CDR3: TGTGCCAGCTCACCGACTCTCACAGATACGCAGTATTTT. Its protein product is CASSPTLTDTQYF.

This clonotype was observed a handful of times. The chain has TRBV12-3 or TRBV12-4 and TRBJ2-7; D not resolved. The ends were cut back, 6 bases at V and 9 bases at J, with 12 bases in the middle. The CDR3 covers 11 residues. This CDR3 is CASSLPPSQYF. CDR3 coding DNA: TGTGCCAGCAGCCTTCCGCCGTCGCAGTACTTC.

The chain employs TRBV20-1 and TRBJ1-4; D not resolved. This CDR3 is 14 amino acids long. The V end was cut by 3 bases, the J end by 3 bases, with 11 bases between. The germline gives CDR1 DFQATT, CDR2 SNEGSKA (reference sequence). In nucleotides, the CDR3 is TGCAGTGCTAGTACTCCGTCCGCTAATGAAAAACTGTTTTTT. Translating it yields CSASTPSANEKLFF.

The CDR3 protein is CASCLDTGELFF. The CDR3 DNA reads as TGTGCCAGCTGCTTAGACACCGGGGAGCTGTTTTTT. The chain is built from TRBV6-1 and TRBJ2-2; D is unresolved. V shed 8 bases and J shed 3 bases, with 7 bases lying between them. The CDR3 spans 12 residues. Looked up from germline, CDR1 is MNHNS and CDR2 is SASEGT.

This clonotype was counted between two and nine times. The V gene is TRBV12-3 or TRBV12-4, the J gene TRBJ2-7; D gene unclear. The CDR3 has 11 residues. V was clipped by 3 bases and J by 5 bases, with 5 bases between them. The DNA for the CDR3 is TGTGCCAGCAGTTTTAAGCACGAGCAGTACTTC. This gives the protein CASSFKHEQYF.

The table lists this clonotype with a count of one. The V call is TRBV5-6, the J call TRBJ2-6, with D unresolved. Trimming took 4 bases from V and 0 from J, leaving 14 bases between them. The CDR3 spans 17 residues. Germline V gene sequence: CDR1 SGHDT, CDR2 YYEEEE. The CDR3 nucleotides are TGTGCCAGCAGCCCAGTTACCTACGGCTCTGGGGCCAACGTCCTGACTTTC. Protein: CASSPVTYGSGANVLTF.

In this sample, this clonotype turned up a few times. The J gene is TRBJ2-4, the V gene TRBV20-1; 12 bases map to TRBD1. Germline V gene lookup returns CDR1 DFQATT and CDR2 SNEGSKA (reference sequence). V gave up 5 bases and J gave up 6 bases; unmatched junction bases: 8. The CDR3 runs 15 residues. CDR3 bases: TGCAGTGCTTGGAACCCGGGACAGGGGGCAAACATTCAGTACTTC. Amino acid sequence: CSAWNPGQGANIQYF.

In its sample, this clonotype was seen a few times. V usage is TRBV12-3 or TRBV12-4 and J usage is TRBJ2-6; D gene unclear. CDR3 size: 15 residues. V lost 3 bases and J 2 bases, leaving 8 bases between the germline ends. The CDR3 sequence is CASSFGSPGANVLTF. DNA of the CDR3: TGTGCCAGCAGTTTTGGGTCACCTGGGGCCAACGTCCTGACTTTC.

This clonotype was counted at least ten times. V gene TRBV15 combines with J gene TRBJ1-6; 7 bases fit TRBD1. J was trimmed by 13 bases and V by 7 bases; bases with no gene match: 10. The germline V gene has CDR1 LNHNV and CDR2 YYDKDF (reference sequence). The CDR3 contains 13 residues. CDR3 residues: CATTGTVGEPLHF. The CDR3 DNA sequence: TGTGCCACCACTGGGACAGTGGGTGAGCCCCTCCACTTT.

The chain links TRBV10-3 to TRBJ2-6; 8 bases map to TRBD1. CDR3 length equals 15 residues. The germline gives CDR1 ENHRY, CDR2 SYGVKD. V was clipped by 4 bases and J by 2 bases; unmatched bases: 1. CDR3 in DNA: TGTGCCATCAGTGCAGGGGGCGCTGGGGCCAACGTCCTGACTTTC. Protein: CAISAGGAGANVLTF.

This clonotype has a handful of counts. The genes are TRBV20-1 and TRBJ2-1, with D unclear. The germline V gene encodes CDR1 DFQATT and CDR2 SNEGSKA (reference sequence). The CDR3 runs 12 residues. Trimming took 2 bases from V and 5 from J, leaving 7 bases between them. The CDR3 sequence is CSARRVNNEQFF. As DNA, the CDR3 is TGCAGTGCTAGACGGGTGAACAATGAGCAGTTCTTC.

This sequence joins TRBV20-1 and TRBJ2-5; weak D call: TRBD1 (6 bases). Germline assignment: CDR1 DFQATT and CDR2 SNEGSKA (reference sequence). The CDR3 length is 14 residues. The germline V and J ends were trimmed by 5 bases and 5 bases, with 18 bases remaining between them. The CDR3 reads CSAGFPAGVETQYF. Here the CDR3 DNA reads TGCAGTGCTGGGTTCCCGGCAGGGGTTGAGACCCAGTACTTC.

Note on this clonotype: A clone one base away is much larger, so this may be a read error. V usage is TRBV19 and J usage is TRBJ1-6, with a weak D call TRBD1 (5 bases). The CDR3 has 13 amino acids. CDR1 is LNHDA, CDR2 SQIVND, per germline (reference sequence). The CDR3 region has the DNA TGTGCCAGTAGTAGGGACCTGTCTTCACCCCACCACTTT. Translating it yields CASSRDLSSPHHF.

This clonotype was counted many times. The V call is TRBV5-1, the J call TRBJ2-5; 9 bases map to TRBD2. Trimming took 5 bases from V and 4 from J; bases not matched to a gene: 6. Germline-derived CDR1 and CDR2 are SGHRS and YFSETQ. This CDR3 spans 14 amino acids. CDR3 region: CASRVRGGGETQYF. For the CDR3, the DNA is TGCGCCAGCAGAGTGCGGGGGGGAGGAGAGACCCAGTACTTC. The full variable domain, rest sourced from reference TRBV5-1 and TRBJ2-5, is KAGVTQTPRYLIKTRGQQVTLSCSPISGHRSVSWYQQTPGQGLQFLFEYFSETQRNKGNFPGRFSGRQFSNSRSEMNVSTLELGDSALYLCASRVRGGGETQYFGPGTRLLVL.

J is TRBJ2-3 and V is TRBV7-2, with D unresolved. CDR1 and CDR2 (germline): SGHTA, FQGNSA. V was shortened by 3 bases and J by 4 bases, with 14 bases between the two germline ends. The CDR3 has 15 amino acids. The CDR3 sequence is CASSFLSNRADTQYF. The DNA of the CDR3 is TGTGCCAGCAGCTTCCTCTCCAACCGCGCAGATACGCAGTATTTT.

The DNA for the CDR3 is TGTGCCATCAATCAGGGGGTAGATACGCAGTATTTT. It encodes CAINQGVDTQYF. V usage is TRBV10-3 and J usage is TRBJ2-3; TRBD1 matches at 7 bases. Trimming removed 7 bases from V and 5 bases from J; junction bases left unmatched: 3. Germline V gene sequence: CDR1 ENHRY, CDR2 SYGVKD. The CDR3 covers 12 residues.

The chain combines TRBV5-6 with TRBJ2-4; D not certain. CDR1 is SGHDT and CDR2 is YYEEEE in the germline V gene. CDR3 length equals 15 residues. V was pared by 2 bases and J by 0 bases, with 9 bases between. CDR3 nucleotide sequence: TGTGCCAGCAGCTTCGGTCAACTAGCCAAAAACATTCAGTACTTC. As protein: CASSFGQLAKNIQYF.

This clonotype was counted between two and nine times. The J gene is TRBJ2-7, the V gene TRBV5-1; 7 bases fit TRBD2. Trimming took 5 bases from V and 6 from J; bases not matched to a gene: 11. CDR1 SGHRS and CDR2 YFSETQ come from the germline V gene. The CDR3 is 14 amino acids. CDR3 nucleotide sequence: TGCGCCAGCAGTCAGGGCAGGGAGGGAGGCGAGCAGTACTTC. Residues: CASSQGREGGEQYF. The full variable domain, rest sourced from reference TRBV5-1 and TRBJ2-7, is KAGVTQTPRYLIKTRGQQVTLSCSPISGHRSVSWYQQTPGQGLQFLFEYFSETQRNKGNFPGRFSGRQFSNSRSEMNVSTLELGDSALYLCASSQGREGGEQYFGPGTRLTVT.

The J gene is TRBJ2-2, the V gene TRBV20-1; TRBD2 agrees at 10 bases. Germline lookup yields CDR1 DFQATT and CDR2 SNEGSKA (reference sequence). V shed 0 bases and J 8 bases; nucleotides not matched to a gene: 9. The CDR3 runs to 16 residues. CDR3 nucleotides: TGCAGTGCTAGAGATGATCTAGCGGGGGTGAAGGGGGAGCTGTTTTTT. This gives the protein CSARDDLAGVKGELFF.